The sequence of this TCR beta chain was determined in a study of shared clonotypes between healthy human individuals. In this sample, this clone turned up a few times. Sorted-subset replicate PCR reactions contained roughly 200 ng DNA, corresponding to around 30,000 T cell genomes. Generated by immunoSEQ multiplex PCR, the TCRdb table keeps only in-frame clones and is missing some. The sample has roughly 500,000 clones, almost 97% seen once; the top ten hold approximately 0.06%. The donors were adults (healthy and HIV-negative) with no recent acute infections or vaccinations. CDR3 size: 16 residues. V shed 2 bases and J shed 4 bases, with 18 bases lying between them. Germline CDR1 and CDR2: SGHTA and FQGNSA.

This receptor was obtained from a woman in her twenties or thirties in good health. The specimen sequenced was naive CD4+ T cells sorted from blood. Subset described: CD45RA+ positively selected. The rearrangement links TRBV7-2 to TRBJ2-7; a possible D gene is TRBD2 (6 bases). CDR3 nucleotides: TGTGCCAGCAGCTTAATGGGAAGGACCGGGGGATACGAGCAGTACTTC. It translates to CASSLMGRTGGYEQYF.